Listed here are 9 T cell receptor beta chains from one sample, sequenced in a study of blood T cell repertoires in COVID-19. TCRdb's copy holds only in-frame clones and misses some; the assay was immunoSEQ multiplex PCR. Among under 300,000 clones listed, over 75% were seen once. The sequenced sample was peripheral blood. Receptors originate from a human donor in a cohort sampled during active COVID-19.

The chain couples TRBV5-1 to TRBJ2-5; 10 bases agree with TRBD1. Germline assignment: CDR1 SGHRS and CDR2 YFSETQ. CDR3 length equals 15 residues. V lost 2 bases and J lost 5; bases outside the gene matches: 6. The CDR3 loop reads CASSFMGQGPETQYF. CDR3 in DNA: TGCGCCAGCAGCTTCATGGGACAGGGGCCGGAGACCCAGTACTTC.

J is TRBJ2-7 and V is TRBV3-1 (or the pseudogene TRBV3-2), with D possibly matching TRBD2 (6 bases). Per germline, CDR1 LGHDT and CDR2 YNNKEL (reference sequence). There are 15 residues in the CDR3. Trimming stripped 1 base from V and 2 bases from J, with 12 bases between. The CDR3: CASSQGPSAAYEQYF. The CDR3 region has the DNA TGTGCCAGCAGCCAAGGTCCTAGCGCTGCCTACGAGCAGTACTTC.

The chain couples TRBV19 to TRBJ2-7; the match to TRBD2 covers 10 bases. V was pared by 1 base and J by 4 bases, with 1 base of the junction left unmatched. Germline CDR1 reads LNHDA; CDR2 reads SQIVND (reference sequence). The CDR3 extends over 14 amino acids. This chain's CDR3 is CASSIASGSYEQYF. CDR3 sequence (DNA): TGTGCCAGTAGTATAGCTAGCGGGAGTTACGAGCAGTACTTC.

This clone has just one count. The gene calls are TRBV12-3 or TRBV12-4 and TRBJ1-1, with a weak D call TRBD1 (6 bases). The CDR3 spans 13 residues. V was trimmed by 8 bases and J by 1 base, leaving 11 bases between them. Written as DNA, the CDR3 is TGTGCCAGCTCTAGGGGGGGGAACACTGAAGCTTTCTTT. It translates to CASSRGGNTEAFF.

The chain is built from TRBV10-2 and TRBJ2-7; D is undetermined. CDR3 length equals 13 residues. Germline V lookup: CDR1 WSHSY, CDR2 SAAADI. Trimming removed 6 bases from V and 1 base from J, with 10 bases in between. CDR3 protein: CASRSNLSYEQYF. CDR3 DNA sequence: TGCGCCAGCAGGTCCAACCTATCCTACGAGCAGTACTTC.

The rearrangement links TRBV19 to TRBJ1-1; TRBD1 is a possible D gene (5 bases). Germline V gene lookup returns CDR1 LNHDA and CDR2 SQIVND (reference sequence). The CDR3 loop spans 14 amino acids. The V and J ends lost 3 bases and 7 bases respectively, with 15 bases between them. The CDR3 DNA follows: TGTGCCAGTAGTATCTCCTCAGGGATTATTGAAGCTTTCTTT. Translating gives CASSISSGIIEAFF.

The rearrangement uses TRBV5-1 and TRBJ2-7; 7 nucleotides line up with TRBD1. The germline V gene encodes CDR1 SGHRS and CDR2 YFSETQ. The CDR3 runs to 14 residues. The trim removed 0 bases at V and 5 bases at J, leaving 5 bases unmatched. This chain's CDR3 is CASSLGDRENEQYF. CDR3 DNA: TGCGCCAGCAGCTTGGGAGACAGGGAGAACGAGCAGTACTTC.

This clone has just a few counts. V gene TRBV27 combines with J gene TRBJ2-7; 7 bases line up with TRBD2. The J segment lost 0 bases and the V segment lost 5 bases, leaving 7 bases of the junction unmatched. Germline V CDR1 and CDR2: MNHEY, SMNVEV (reference sequence). CDR3 length: 15 residues. The CDR3 region has the DNA TGTGCCAGCAGTCGGTACGGGAGGTCCTCCTACGAGCAGTACTTC. As protein: CASSRYGRSSYEQYF.

J is TRBJ2-1 and V is TRBV4-3, with 9 nucleotides matching TRBD2. The CDR3 consists of 16 residues. CDR1 is LGHNA, CDR2 YSLEER, per germline. J gave up 5 bases and V 4 bases, and 9 bases lay outside the gene matches. The CDR3 region has the DNA TGCGCCAGCAGCCGATATGTAGCGGGAGTAGACAATGAGCAGTTCTTC. It encodes CASSRYVAGVDNEQFF.